This T cell receptor beta chain emerged from a study of cytomegalovirus exposure and HLA in healthy donors. General observations from the study: Per a later analysis, HLA-associated TCR beta chains showed more clonal expansion than other, equally common TCR beta chains. Cytomegalovirus status was reportedly diagnosed by the classifier with high specificity and sensitivity. Among the sequence variants, a highly shared cluster was likely an artifact of sequencing.

The PCR employed 60 Vbeta primers together with 13 Jbeta primers. Authors' analysis steps: Per a later analysis, the number of unique TCR beta chains was approximately 73 million, of which about 11 million were shared. Sequencing used immunoSEQ multiplex PCR; TCRdb keeps in-frame clones, though not all of them. From that table come the V and J calls and clone size; the DNA was used to work out D and trimming. This repertoire shows roughly 100,000 clones, approximately 78% found once; its top ten account for around 1.5%. Remarks on this clone: Its matching antigen is unknown.

The CDR3 sequence is 14 residues long. V lost 0 bases to trimming and J lost 2 bases, with 7 bases between them. Germline CDR1 SGDLS, CDR2 YYNGEE. This TCR derives from a woman in her 40s in good health and CMV-seronegative. The rearrangement links TRBV9 to TRBJ2-3, with D perhaps TRBD1 (5 bases). Sequencing was carried out using PBMCs. CDR3 region: CASSVEGATDTQYF. For the CDR3, the DNA is TGTGCCAGCAGCGTAGAAGGGGCCACAGATACGCAGTATTTT.